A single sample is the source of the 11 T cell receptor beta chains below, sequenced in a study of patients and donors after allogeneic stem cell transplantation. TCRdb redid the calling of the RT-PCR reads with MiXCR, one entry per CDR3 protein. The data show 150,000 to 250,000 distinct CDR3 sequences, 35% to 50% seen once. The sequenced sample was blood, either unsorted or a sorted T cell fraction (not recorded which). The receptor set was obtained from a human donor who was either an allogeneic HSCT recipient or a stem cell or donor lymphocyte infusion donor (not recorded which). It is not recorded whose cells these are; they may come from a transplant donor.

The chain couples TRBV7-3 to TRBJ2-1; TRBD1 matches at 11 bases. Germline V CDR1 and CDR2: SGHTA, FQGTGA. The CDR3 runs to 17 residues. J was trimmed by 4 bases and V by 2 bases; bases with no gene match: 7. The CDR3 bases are TGTGCCAGCAGCTTACGTTGGGGACAGGGGGTTTACAATGAGCAGTTCTTC. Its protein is CASSLRWGQGVYNEQFF.

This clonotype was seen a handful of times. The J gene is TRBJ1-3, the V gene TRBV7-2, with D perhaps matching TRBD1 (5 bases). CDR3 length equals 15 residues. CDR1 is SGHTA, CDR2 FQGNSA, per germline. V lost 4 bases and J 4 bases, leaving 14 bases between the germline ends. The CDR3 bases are TGTGCCAGCAGCTCAATCCAGGGAATAGGAAACACCATATATTTT. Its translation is CASSSIQGIGNTIYF.

The CDR3 reads CATSSGTRGDDEQFF. The CDR3 nucleotides are TGTGCCACCAGCAGTGGGACAAGAGGGGACGATGAGCAGTTCTTC. The chain has TRBV15 and TRBJ2-1, with a weak D call TRBD1 (6 bases). This CDR3 has 15 amino acids. CDR1 LNHNV and CDR2 YYDKDF come from the germline V gene (reference sequence). With 3 bases removed from V and 8 bases from J, the gap between germline ends came to 17 bases.

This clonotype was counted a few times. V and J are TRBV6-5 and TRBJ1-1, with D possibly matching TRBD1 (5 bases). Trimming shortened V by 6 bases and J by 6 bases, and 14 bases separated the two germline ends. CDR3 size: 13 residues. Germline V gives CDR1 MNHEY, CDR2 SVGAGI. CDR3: CASRSGTPAEAFF. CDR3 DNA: TGTGCCAGCAGAAGCGGGACTCCGGCTGAAGCTTTCTTT.

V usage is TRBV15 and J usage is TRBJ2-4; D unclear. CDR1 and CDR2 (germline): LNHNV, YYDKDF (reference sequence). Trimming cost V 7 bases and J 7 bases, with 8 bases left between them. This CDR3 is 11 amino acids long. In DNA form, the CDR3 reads TGTGCCACCAATTTTGGGAACATTCAGTACTTC. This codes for CATNFGNIQYF.

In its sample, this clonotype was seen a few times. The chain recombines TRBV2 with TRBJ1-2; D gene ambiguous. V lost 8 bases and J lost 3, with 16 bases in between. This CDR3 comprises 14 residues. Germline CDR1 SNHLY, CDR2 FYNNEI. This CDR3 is CASRAPGADYGYTF. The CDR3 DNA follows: TGTGCCAGCCGAGCCCCCGGAGCCGACTATGGCTACACCTTC. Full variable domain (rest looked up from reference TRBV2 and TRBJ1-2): EPEVTQTPSHQVTQMGQEVILRCVPISNHLYFYWYRQILGQKVEFLVSFYNNEISEKSEIFDDQFSVERPDGSNFTLKIRSTKLEDSAMYFCASRAPGADYGYTFGSGTRLTVV.

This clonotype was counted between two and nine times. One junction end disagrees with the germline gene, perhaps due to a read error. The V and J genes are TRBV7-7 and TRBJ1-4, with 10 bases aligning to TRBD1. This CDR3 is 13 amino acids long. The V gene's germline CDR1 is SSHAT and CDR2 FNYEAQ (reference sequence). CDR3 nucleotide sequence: TGTGCTAGCAGCTTGGGACAGGGGGAAAAACTGTTTTTT. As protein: CASSLGQGEKLFF.

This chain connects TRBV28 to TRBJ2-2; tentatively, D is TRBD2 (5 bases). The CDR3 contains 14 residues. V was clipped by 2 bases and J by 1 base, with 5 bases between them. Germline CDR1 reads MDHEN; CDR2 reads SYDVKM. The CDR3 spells CASSLRGNTGELFF. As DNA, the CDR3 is TGTGCCAGCAGTTTACGGGGGAACACCGGGGAGCTGTTTTTT.

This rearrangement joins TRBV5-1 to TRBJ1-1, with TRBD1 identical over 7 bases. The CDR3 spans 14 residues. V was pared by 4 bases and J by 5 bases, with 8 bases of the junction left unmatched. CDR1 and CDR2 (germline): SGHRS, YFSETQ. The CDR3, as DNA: TGCGCCAGCAGCACGCTGCCAGGGGGGACTGAAGCTTTCTTT. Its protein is CASSTLPGGTEAFF.

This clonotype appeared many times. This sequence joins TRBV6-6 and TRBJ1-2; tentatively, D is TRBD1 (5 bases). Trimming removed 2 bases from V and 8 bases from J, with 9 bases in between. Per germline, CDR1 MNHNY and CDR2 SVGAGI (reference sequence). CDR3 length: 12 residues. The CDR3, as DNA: TGTGCCAGCAGTTACCCGGGGACCGGCTACACCTTC. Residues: CASSYPGTGYTF.

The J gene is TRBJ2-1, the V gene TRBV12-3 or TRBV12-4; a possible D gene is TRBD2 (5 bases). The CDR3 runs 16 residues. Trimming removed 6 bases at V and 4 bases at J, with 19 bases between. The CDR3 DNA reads TGTGCCAGCAGCTCCCCCGAGGGAGATCTATACAATGAGCAGTTCTTC. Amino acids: CASSSPEGDLYNEQFF.